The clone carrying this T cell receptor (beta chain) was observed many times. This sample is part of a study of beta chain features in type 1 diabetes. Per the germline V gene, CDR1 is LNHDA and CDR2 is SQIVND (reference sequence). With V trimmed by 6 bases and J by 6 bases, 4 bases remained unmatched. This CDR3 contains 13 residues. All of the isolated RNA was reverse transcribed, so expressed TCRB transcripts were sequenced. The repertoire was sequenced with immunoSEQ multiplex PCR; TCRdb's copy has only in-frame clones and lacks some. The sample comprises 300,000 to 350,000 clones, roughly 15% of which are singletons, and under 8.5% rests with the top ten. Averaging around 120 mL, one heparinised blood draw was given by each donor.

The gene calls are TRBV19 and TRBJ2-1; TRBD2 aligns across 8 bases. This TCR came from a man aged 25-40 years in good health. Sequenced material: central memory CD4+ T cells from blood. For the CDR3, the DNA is TGTGCCAGTAGCGGGAGGGCCCTCAATGAGCAGTTCTTC. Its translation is CASSGRALNEQFF.